Listed here are 20 T cell receptor beta chains from one sample, sequenced in a study of blood T cells in healthy people across ages. A second PCR of 7 to 11 cycles used a sample-barcoded 5' primer and a J-beta primer mix. TCRdb re-analysed the 5' RACE reads in MiXCR, keeping a single row per CDR3 protein. Here the sample spans about 650,000 distinct CDR3 sequences, about 30% being singletons. The sequenced material came from blood. These receptors came from a woman of 80 years or more in good health.

This clonotype turned up a few times. The V gene is TRBV20-1, the J gene TRBJ1-1; 8 positions agree with TRBD1. The CDR3 is 16 residues long. CDR1 is DFQATT and CDR2 is SNEGSKA in the germline V gene (reference sequence). V shed 3 bases and J 4 bases; nucleotides not matched to a gene: 13. The DNA for the CDR3 is TGCAGTGCTAGTATTGGCAGGGGGCAACGTGGCACTGAAGCTTTCTTT. Its protein product is CSASIGRGQRGTEAFF.

In this sample, this clonotype turned up many times. The chain has TRBV10-3 and TRBJ1-4; D is possibly TRBD1 (6 bases). Trimming took 0 bases from V and 3 from J, leaving 8 bases between them. Germline CDR1 is ENHRY and CDR2 is SYGVKD. The CDR3 sequence is 15 residues long. The CDR3 DNA is TGTGCCATCAGTGAGTCAGGGGGATCTAATGAAAAACTGTTTTTT. Its protein is CAISESGGSNEKLFF.

This chain uses TRBV3-1 with TRBJ1-2; D is uncertain. CDR1 LGHDT and CDR2 YNNKEL come from the germline V gene (reference sequence). CDR3 length equals 15 residues. Trimming stripped 0 bases from V and 6 bases from J, with 14 bases between. The CDR3 DNA sequence: TGTGCCAGCAGCCAAGATTGCGTCCTCGGTAATGGCTACACCTTC. Its translation is CASSQDCVLGNGYTF.

There are many counts of this clonotype. This rearrangement joins TRBV20-1 to TRBJ2-5; a weak D match, TRBD2 (7 bases). V lost 7 bases and J lost 5, with 26 bases in between. Germline assignment: CDR1 DFQATT and CDR2 SNEGSKA (reference sequence). The CDR3 contains 16 residues. CDR3 sequence reads: CSGQIPGGSTFETQYF. DNA for the CDR3: TGCAGTGGCCAAATTCCGGGGGGCTCAACATTTGAGACCCAGTACTTC.

This clonotype was picked up many times. The chain recombines TRBV27 with TRBJ2-7; TRBD2 matches at 9 bases. The CDR3 has 14 amino acids. Germline V lookup: CDR1 MNHEY, CDR2 SMNVEV (reference sequence). The trim removed 6 bases at V and 5 bases at J, leaving 8 bases unmatched. CDR3 protein: CASRNGGLAHEQYF. CDR3 sequence (DNA): TGTGCCAGCAGGAATGGGGGACTAGCCCACGAGCAGTACTTC.

The chain combines TRBV11-3 with TRBJ1-2, with 7 bases matching TRBD1. The CDR3 extends over 16 amino acids. CDR1 and CDR2 (germline): SGHNT, YENEEA. The trim removed 5 bases at V and 7 bases at J, leaving 16 bases unmatched. CDR3 DNA sequence: TGTGCCAGCAGCACACCAGGACAGGCGGTAATTGCTGGCTACACCTTC. This translates into CASSTPGQAVIAGYTF.

The chain is built from TRBV5-6 and TRBJ1-1, with a weak D call TRBD1 (5 bases). The V gene lost 0 bases and the J gene lost 7 bases, with 13 bases spanning the gap. In germline, CDR1 is SGHDT, CDR2 YYEEEE. This CDR3 spans 14 amino acids. The CDR3 nucleotides are TGTGCCAGCAGCTTGGGGGACCGACCCCTTGAAGCTTTCTTT. This encodes CASSLGDRPLEAFF. Full variable domain (missing parts from reference TRBV5-6 and TRBJ1-1): DAGVTQSPTHLIKTRGQQVTLRCSPKSGHDTVSWYQQALGQGPQFIFQYYEEEERQRGNFPDRFSGHQFPNYSSELNVNALLLGDSALYLCASSLGDRPLEAFFGQGTRLTVV.

For this clonotype: A much larger clonotype is one base distant, so this may be a read error. This sequence joins TRBV5-1 and TRBJ2-7; D may be TRBD1 (6 bases). Germline V gene lookup returns CDR1 SGHRS and CDR2 YFSETQ. The V end was cut by 2 bases, the J end by 1 base, with 13 bases between. The CDR3 runs to 15 residues. CDR3 in amino acids: CASSFRGTLSYEQYF. The CDR3 DNA is TGCGCCAGCAGCTTTAGGGGGACACTGTCCTACGAGCAGTACTTC.

In this sample, this clonotype turned up many times. The chain couples TRBV7-6 to TRBJ2-7, with 9 nucleotides matching TRBD1. The CDR3 consists of 14 residues. V shed 6 bases and J 2 bases; nucleotides not matched to a gene: 5. In germline, CDR1 is SGHVS, CDR2 FNYEAQ. The CDR3 is CASSPGTGTYEQYF. DNA of the CDR3: TGTGCCAGCAGTCCCGGGACAGGGACCTACGAGCAGTACTTC.

V gene TRBV5-1 combines with J gene TRBJ1-2, with TRBD1 as a possible D gene (6 bases). Germline CDR1 reads SGHRS; CDR2 reads YFSETQ. The germline V and J ends were trimmed by 0 bases and 2 bases, with 11 bases remaining between them. The CDR3 runs 15 residues. The CDR3 protein is CASSLGQGHNYGYTF. Here the CDR3 DNA reads TGCGCCAGCAGCTTGGGGCAGGGGCACAACTATGGCTACACCTTC.

This clonotype was counted ten times or more. This sequence joins TRBV7-6 and TRBJ2-7, with D possibly matching TRBD1 (6 bases). The CDR3 is 13 residues long. Trimming left V 4 bases short and J 6 bases short, with 13 bases between. Germline V gene sequence: CDR1 SGHVS, CDR2 FNYEAQ. CDR3 DNA: TGTGCCAGCAGCTCCCCCCGAGGGGGCGAGCAGTACTTC. This gives the protein CASSSPRGGEQYF.

This clonotype showed up many times. This chain joins TRBV4-3 and TRBJ1-5; D might be TRBD1 (6 bases). V lost 0 bases to trimming and J lost 0 bases, with 18 bases between them. The CDR3 sequence is 19 residues long. Germline V CDR1 and CDR2: LGHNA, YSLEER. The CDR3 coding sequence is TGCGCCAGCAGCCAAGAAAGATACGGCACAGGGTATAGCAATCAGCCCCAGCATTTT. Residues: CASSQERYGTGYSNQPQHF.

This clonotype was observed many times. The J gene is TRBJ1-4, the V gene TRBV7-2; D not resolved. Germline-derived CDR1 and CDR2 are SGHTA and FQGNSA. The CDR3 covers 15 residues. Between the trimmed V and J ends, which lost 6 bases and 6 bases, there was a span of 17 bases. The CDR3 is CASSRSGLLDEKLFF. In nucleotides, the CDR3 is TGTGCCAGCAGTCGTTCCGGGTTGCTAGATGAAAAACTGTTTTTT.

This clonotype was observed at least ten times. The chain has TRBV27 and TRBJ1-5, with no clear D. This CDR3 contains 15 residues. The ends were cut back, 5 bases at V and 12 bases at J, with 23 bases in the middle. Germline V CDR1 and CDR2: MNHEY, SMNVEV (reference sequence). CDR3 sequence (DNA): TGTGCCAGCAGTGTCCGGGTCCCTCCATCAGCTGACCAGCATTTT. Translating it yields CASSVRVPPSADQHF.

Comment on this clonotype: One end of the junction varies from germline; a read error may be responsible. Here the CDR3 reads CTTSDRDRSGTDTQYF. The CDR3, as DNA: TGTACCACCAGTGACAGGGACAGGTCTGGCACAGATACGCAGTATTTT. The V and J genes are TRBV24-1 and TRBJ2-3, with TRBD1 identical over 8 bases. Germline CDR1 KGHDR, CDR2 SFDVKD. This CDR3 has 16 amino acids.

This clonotype was counted between two and nine times. This sequence may be a read error, since a much larger clone differs from it by one base. V usage is TRBV29-1 and J usage is TRBJ2-5; 8 bases are shared with TRBD2. The CDR3 runs 11 residues. Germline assignment: CDR1 SQVTM and CDR2 ANQGSEA. V shed 5 bases, J shed 11 bases, and the junction held 7 bases outside the gene matches. CDR3 DNA: TGCAGCGTTAGAATGCGGGGGGAGCAGTACTTC. Its translation: CSVRMRGEQYF.

This clonotype was counted once. At one end the junction does not follow the germline gene, possibly because of a read error. The chain joins TRBV6-1 to TRBJ1-2; D uncertain. The CDR3 is 13 amino acids. Per the germline V gene, CDR1 is MNHNS and CDR2 is SASEGT. The CDR3 region is CDSSERPMSQCSF. The CDR3 region has the DNA TGTGACAGCAGTGAAAGGCCCATGTCGCAGTGCTCCTTC.

The V gene is TRBV29-1, the J gene TRBJ1-1, with D possibly TRBD1 on 6 matching bases. Germline V gene lookup returns CDR1 SQVTM and CDR2 ANQGSEA. V lost 3 bases and J lost 2, with 13 bases in between. The CDR3 runs 14 residues. Here the CDR3 DNA reads TGCAGCGTTGACCCGACAGGTACCAACACTGAAGCTTTCTTT. Translation gives CSVDPTGTNTEAFF.

This clonotype was seen repeatedly, ten times or more. V and J are TRBV4-2 and TRBJ2-5; TRBD1 matches at 8 bases. V dropped 0 bases and J dropped 6; count of bases not matched to a gene: 6. Germline V gene lookup returns CDR1 LGHNA and CDR2 YNFKEQ. This CDR3 is 15 amino acids long. CDR3 nucleotide sequence: TGTGCCAGCAGCCAAGAGGACAGGGACGGAAAGACCCAGTACTTC. Translated, it gives CASSQEDRDGKTQYF.

This clonotype was recorded many times. The chain couples TRBV5-1 to TRBJ2-5; 10 bases map to TRBD1. Germline V gene lookup returns CDR1 SGHRS and CDR2 YFSETQ. V lost 4 bases, J lost 1 base, and 4 bases stayed unmatched. The CDR3 spans 15 residues. Here the CDR3 reads CASSRDRGTQETQYF. Here the CDR3 DNA reads TGCGCCAGCAGCCGGGACAGGGGAACCCAAGAGACCCAGTACTTC.